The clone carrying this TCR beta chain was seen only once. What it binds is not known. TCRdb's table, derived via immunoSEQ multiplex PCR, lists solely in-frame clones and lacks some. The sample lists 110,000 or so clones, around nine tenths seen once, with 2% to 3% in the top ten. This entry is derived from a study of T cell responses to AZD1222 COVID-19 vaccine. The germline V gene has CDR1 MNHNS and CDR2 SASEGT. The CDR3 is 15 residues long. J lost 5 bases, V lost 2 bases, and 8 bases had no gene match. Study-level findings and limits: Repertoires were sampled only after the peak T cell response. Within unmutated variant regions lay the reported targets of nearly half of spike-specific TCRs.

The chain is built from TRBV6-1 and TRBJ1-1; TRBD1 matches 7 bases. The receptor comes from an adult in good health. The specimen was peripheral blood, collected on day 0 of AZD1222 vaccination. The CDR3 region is CASSERRQGETEAFF. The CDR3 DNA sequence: TGTGCCAGCAGTGAACGTCGACAGGGAGAGACTGAAGCTTTCTTT.